This T cell receptor (beta chain) was profiled in a study of cytomegalovirus exposure and HLA in healthy donors. Overall study results and limits: Common viral pathogens seemed, in a later analysis, to connect with several of the most significant clusters. Accounts indicate the classifier identified cytomegalovirus status with strong specificity and sensitivity.

Amplification used 60 Vbeta primers and 13 Jbeta primers. Sequenced by immunoSEQ multiplex PCR; TCRdb stores in-frame clones only, minus some. Of some 130,000 clones listed, around 85% are singletons. In regard to this clone: No antigen is known for it.

The CDR3 covers 14 residues. CDR1 and CDR2 from the germline V gene are SNHLY and FYNNEI. V lost 5 bases, J lost 10 bases, and 18 bases lay in between. This chain links TRBV2 with TRBJ2-1; D might be TRBD1 (6 bases). Sequencing input: PBMCs. The sequence derives from a woman in her thirties in good health and CMV-seropositive. The CDR3 is CASSTGTFGEEQFF. The CDR3 coding sequence is TGTGCCAGCAGTACCGGGACATTCGGGGAGGAGCAGTTCTTC.